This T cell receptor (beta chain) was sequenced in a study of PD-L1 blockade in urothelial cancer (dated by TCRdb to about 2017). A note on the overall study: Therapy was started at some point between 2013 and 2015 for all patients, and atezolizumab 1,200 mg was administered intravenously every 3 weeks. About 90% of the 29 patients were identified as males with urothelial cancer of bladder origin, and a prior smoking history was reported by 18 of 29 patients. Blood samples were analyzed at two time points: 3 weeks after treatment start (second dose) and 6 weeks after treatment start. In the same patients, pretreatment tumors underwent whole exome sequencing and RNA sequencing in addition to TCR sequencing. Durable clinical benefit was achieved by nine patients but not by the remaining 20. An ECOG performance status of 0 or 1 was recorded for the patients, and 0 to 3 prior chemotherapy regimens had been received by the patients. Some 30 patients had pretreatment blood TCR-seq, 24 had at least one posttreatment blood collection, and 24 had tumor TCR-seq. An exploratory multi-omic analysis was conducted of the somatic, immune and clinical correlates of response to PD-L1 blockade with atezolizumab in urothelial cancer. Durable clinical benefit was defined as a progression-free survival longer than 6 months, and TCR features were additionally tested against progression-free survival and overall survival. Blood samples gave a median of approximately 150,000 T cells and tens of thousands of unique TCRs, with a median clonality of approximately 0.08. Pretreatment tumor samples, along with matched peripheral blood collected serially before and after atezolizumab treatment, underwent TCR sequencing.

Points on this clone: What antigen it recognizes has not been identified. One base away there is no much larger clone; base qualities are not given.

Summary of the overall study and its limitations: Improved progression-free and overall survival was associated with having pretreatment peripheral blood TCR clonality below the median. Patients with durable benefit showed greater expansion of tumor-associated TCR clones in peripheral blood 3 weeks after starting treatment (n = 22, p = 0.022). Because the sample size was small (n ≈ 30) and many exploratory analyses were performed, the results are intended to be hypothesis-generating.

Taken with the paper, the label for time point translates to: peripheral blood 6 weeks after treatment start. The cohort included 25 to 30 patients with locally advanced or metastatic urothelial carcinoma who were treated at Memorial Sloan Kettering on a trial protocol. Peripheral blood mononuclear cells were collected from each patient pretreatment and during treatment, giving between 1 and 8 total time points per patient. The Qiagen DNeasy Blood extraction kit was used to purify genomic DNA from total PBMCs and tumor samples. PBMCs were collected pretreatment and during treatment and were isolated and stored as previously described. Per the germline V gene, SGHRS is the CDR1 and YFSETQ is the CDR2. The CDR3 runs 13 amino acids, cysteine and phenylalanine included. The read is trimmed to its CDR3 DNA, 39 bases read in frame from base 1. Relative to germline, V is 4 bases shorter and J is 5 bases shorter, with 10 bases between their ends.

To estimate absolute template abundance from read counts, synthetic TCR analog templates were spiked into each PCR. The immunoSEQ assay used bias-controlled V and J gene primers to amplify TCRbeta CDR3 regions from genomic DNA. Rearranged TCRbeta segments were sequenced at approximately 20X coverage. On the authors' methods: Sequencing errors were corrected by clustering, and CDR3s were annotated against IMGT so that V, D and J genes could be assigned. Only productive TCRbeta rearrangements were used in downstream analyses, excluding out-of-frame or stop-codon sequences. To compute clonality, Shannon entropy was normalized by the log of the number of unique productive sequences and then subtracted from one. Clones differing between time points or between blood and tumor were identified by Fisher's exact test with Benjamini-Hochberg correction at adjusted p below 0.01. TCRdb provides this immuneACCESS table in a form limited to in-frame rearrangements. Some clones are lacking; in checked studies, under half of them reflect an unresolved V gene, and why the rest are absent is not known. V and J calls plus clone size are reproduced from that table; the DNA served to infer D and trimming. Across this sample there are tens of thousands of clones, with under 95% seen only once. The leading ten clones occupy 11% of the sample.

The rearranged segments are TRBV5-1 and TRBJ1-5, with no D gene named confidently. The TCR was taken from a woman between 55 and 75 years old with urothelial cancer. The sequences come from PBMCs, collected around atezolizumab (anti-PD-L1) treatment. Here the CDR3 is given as CASSLSGDQPQHF. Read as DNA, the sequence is TGCGCCAGCAGCCTCTCCGGAGATCAGCCCCAGCATTTT.